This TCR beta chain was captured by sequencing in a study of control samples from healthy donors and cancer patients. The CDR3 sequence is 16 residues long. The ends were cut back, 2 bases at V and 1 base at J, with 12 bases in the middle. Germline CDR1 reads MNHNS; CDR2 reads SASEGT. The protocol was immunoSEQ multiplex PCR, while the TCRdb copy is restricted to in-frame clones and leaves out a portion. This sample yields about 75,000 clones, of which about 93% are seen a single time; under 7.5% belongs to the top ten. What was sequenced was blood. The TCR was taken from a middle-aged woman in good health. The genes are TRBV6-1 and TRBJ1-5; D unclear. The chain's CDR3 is CASSEFGSESNQPQHF. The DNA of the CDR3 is TGTGCCAGCAGTGAATTCGGCAGTGAGAGCAATCAGCCCCAGCATTTT.